These T cell receptor beta chains were read from a single sample in a study of beta chain features in type 1 diabetes. Generated by immunoSEQ multiplex PCR, the TCRdb table keeps only in-frame clones and is missing some. This repertoire shows roughly 330,000 clones, approximately 12% found once; its top ten account for about 0.016%. The source material was naive CD4+ T cells from blood. Every receptor here comes from a woman aged 18 to 35 with type 1 diabetes. Both conserved end residues are part of each CDR3. The order of the fields is clone size, J gene, V gene, D gene, CDR3 protein, CDR3 DNA. The D gene is left open where the match is weak. Size tells how often a clone was seen (once, few, many) or the class of an expanded clone, and some rows leave it out.

-	TRBJ1-4	TRBV5-1	TRBD1	CASSLTGGKLFF	TGCGCCAGCAGCTTGACAGGGGGAAAACTGTTTTTT
-	TRBJ2-1	TRBV15	TRBD1	CATSRSRGQGTYNEQFF	TGTGCCACCAGCAGATCGAGGGGACAGGGCACCTACAATGAGCAGTTCTTC
few	TRBJ2-7	TRBV18	-	CASSPSYQYEQYF	TGTGCCAGCTCACCGTCCTATCAATACGAGCAGTACTTC
-	TRBJ2-1	TRBV30	TRBD2	CAWRGIGGRVVRNEQFF	TGTGCCTGGAGGGGGATCGGCGGGAGAGTGGTTCGCAATGAGCAGTTCTTC
few	TRBJ2-7	TRBV4-1	TRBD1	CASSQGTLTGGAVYEQYF	TGCGCCAGCAGCCAAGGAACGCTTACAGGGGGCGCAGTCTACGAGCAGTACTTC
-	TRBJ1-1	TRBV12-5	-	CASGLVLGGNRNTEAFF	TGTGCTAGTGGTTTGGTCCTGGGGGGAAATAGGAACACTGAAGCTTTCTTT
-	TRBJ1-2	TRBV29-1	-	CSVARDGNYGYTF	TGCAGCGTTGCGCGGGACGGAAACTATGGCTACACCTTC
-	TRBJ2-5	TRBV19	TRBD1	CASSTLTGRETQYF	TGTGCCAGTAGTACCCTGACAGGGCGGGAGACCCAGTACTTC
-	TRBJ1-1	TRBV5-6	-	CASSLGVNRVNTEAFF	TGTGCCAGCAGCTTGGGCGTGAACCGAGTGAACACTGAAGCTTTCTTT
few	TRBJ1-2	TRBV6-5	-	CASSVQGVPNYGYTF	TGTGCCAGCAGCGTACAGGGAGTACCTAACTATGGCTACACCTTC
-	TRBJ2-7	TRBV11-2	TRBD2	CASSLGTGGPSYEQYF	TGTGCCAGCAGCTTAGGTACGGGAGGGCCGTCCTACGAGCAGTACTTC
-	TRBJ2-1	TRBV15	TRBD2	CATSRETAGRSNEQFF	TGTGCCACCAGCAGGGAGACAGCGGGGAGATCCAATGAGCAGTTCTTC
few	TRBJ1-1	TRBV7-2	-	CASSLGGPTEAFF	TGTGCCAGCAGCTTAGGGGGGCCGACTGAAGCTTTCTTT
few	TRBJ2-2	TRBV5-4	-	CASSLPSGAGELFF	TGTGCCAGCAGCTTGCCCTCCGGGGCCGGGGAGCTGTTTTTT
-	TRBJ1-2	TRBV19	-	CASTPSTVKDGYTF	TGTGCCAGTACCCCATCGACAGTAAAGGATGGCTACACCTTC
-	TRBJ1-2	TRBV2	-	CASSKNYVGYGYTF	TGTGCCAGCAGTAAAAATTATGTCGGCTATGGCTACACCTTC
few	TRBJ2-1	TRBV13	-	CASSFRTFYNEQFF	TGTGCCAGCAGCTTTCGGACTTTCTACAATGAGCAGTTCTTC
few	TRBJ1-1	TRBV5-4	-	CASSGPLQGYTEAFF	TGTGCCAGCAGCGGACCCCTACAGGGATACACTGAAGCTTTCTTT
-	TRBJ2-7	TRBV5-1	TRBD2	CASSLGGLGLEQYF	TGCGCCAGCAGCTTGGGGGGACTAGGGCTCGAGCAGTACTTC
-	TRBJ2-1	TRBV9	TRBD2	CASSERDPLYNEQFF	TGTGCCAGCAGTGAGCGGGATCCATTATACAATGAGCAGTTCTTC
-	TRBJ2-1	TRBV4-1	-	CASSLRGFDNEQFF	TGCGCCAGCAGCCTCCGCGGATTCGACAATGAGCAGTTCTTC
few	TRBJ1-5	TRBV5-1	TRBD1	CASSPGQENQPQHF	TGCGCCAGCAGCCCAGGACAGGAGAACCAGCCCCAGCATTTT
-	TRBJ2-4	TRBV2	-	CASSEGEGTIQYF	TGTGCCAGCAGTGAAGGAGAGGGTACCATTCAGTACTTC
few	TRBJ2-7	TRBV28	-	CASRNQGHEQYF	TGTGCCAGCAGGAACCAGGGCCACGAGCAGTACTTC
-	TRBJ2-3	TRBV7-2	-	CASSLAVQRGTDTQYF	TGTGCCAGCAGCTTAGCAGTCCAACGGGGCACAGATACGCAGTATTTT
few	TRBJ1-2	TRBV13	TRBD1	CASSLQGALDGYTF	TGTGCCAGCAGCTTACAGGGGGCTCTCGATGGCTACACCTTC